These 19 T cell receptor beta chains originate from one sample sequenced in a study of T cell responses to AZD1222 COVID-19 vaccine. The assay was immunoSEQ multiplex PCR, and TCRdb's table has in-frame clones only and misses some. The sample yields some 28,000 clones, around 80% seen once. The source material was peripheral blood, sampled on day 0 of AZD1222 vaccination. Receptors were obtained from an adult in good health.

The J gene is TRBJ2-5, the V gene TRBV7-9, with D perhaps TRBD1 or TRBD2 (5 bases each). Trimming removed 7 bases at V and 6 bases at J, with 15 bases between. Germline V CDR1 and CDR2: SEHNR, FQNEAQ (reference sequence). The CDR3 totals 13 residues. This chain's CDR3 is CASNWDEGQTQYF. In DNA form, the CDR3 reads TGTGCCAGCAACTGGGATGAGGGGCAGACCCAGTACTTC.

This sequence joins TRBV11-3 and TRBJ2-1; a weak D match, TRBD1 (5 bases). The V end was cut by 3 bases, the J end by 7 bases, with 7 bases between. The germline V gene encodes CDR1 SGHNT and CDR2 YENEEA. This CDR3 spans 12 amino acids. The CDR3 region has the DNA TGTGCCAGCAGCTTTTCAGGGAATGAGCAGTTCTTC. This translates into CASSFSGNEQFF. Variable domain in full (rest from reference TRBV11-3 and TRBJ2-1): EAGVVQSPRYKIIEKKQPVAFWCNPISGHNTLYWYLQNLGQGPELLIRYENEEAVDDSQLPKDRFSAERLKGVDSTLKIQPAELGDSAVYLCASSFSGNEQFFGPGTRLTVL.

The V call is TRBV3-1 (or the pseudogene TRBV3-2), the J call TRBJ2-7; 9 bases map to TRBD2. The ends lost 0 bases at V and 2 bases at J; junction bases unmatched: 5. There are 16 residues in the CDR3. Per germline, CDR1 LGHDT and CDR2 YNNKEL (reference sequence). The CDR3 sequence is CASSQDVLAGPYEQYV. The CDR3 coding sequence is TGTGCCAGCAGCCAAGATGTTCTAGCGGGACCCTACGAGCAGTACGTC.

This sequence joins TRBV18 and TRBJ2-2, with D uncertain. Trimming shortened V by 0 bases and J by 6 bases, and 5 bases separated the two germline ends. The germline CDR1 and CDR2 sequences are KGHSH and LQKENI. The CDR3 sequence is 13 residues long. As DNA, the CDR3 is TGTGCCAGCTCACCACCGATGTCCGGGGAGCTGTTTTTT. Its translation is CASSPPMSGELFF.

This chain connects TRBV11-3 to TRBJ2-5; 7 positions match TRBD1. Germline loops: CDR1 SGHNT, CDR2 YENEEA. The ends lost 0 bases at V and 13 bases at J; junction bases unmatched: 5. This CDR3 region has 12 residues. The CDR3 DNA is TGTGCCAGCAGCTTAGACGCCGGGACAGCGTACTTC. It specifies CASSLDAGTAYF.

The chain recombines TRBV9 with TRBJ2-7; a possible D gene is TRBD2 (6 bases). V was pared by 1 base and J by 0 bases, with 11 bases between. The CDR3 runs 15 residues. Germline V gene lookup returns CDR1 SGDLS and CDR2 YYNGEE. Written as DNA, the CDR3 is TGTGCCAGCAGCGTAAGGACGGGAGACTCCTACGAGCAGTACTTC. This sequence encodes CASSVRTGDSYEQYF. Full variable domain (missing parts from reference TRBV9 and TRBJ2-7): DSGVTQTPKHLITATGQRVTLRCSPRSGDLSVYWYQQSLDQGLQFLIQYYNGEERAKGNILERFSAQQFPDLHSELNLSSLELGDSALYFCASSVRTGDSYEQYFGPGTRLTVT.

The V call is TRBV7-9, the J call TRBJ1-1; a weak D match, TRBD1 (6 bases). The germline V gene has CDR1 SEHNR and CDR2 FQNEAQ (reference sequence). The CDR3 spans 15 residues. V lost 1 base and J lost 5, with 14 bases in between. The CDR3 loop reads CASSLGVGRGTEAFF. The CDR3 DNA reads TGTGCCAGCAGCTTAGGTGTGGGGAGGGGGACTGAAGCTTTCTTT.

The CDR3: CASSQERGAKNSPLHF. DNA for the CDR3: TGTGCCAGCAGCCAAGAGCGGGGGGCGAAAAACTCACCCCTCCACTTT. The chain uses TRBV4-2 and TRBJ1-6, with D perhaps matching TRBD1 (6 bases). From germline, CDR1 is LGHNA and CDR2 YNFKEQ. This CDR3 region has 16 residues. Between the trimmed V and J ends, which lost 0 bases and 10 bases, there was a span of 16 bases.

The CDR3 DNA sequence: TGCGCCAGCAGCCGGACAGATAATTCACCCCTCCACTTT. It specifies CASSRTDNSPLHF. The chain employs TRBV5-1 and TRBJ1-6, with a tentative D call TRBD1 (6 bases). CDR1 and CDR2 (germline): SGHRS, YFSETQ. The CDR3 covers 13 residues. Deletions cut 4 bases from V and 5 bases from J, with 7 bases between.

This clone was found a few times. The genes are TRBV6-5 and TRBJ2-1; 14 positions match TRBD2. The germline gives CDR1 MNHEY, CDR2 SVGAGI. The J segment lost 7 bases and the V segment lost 10 bases, leaving 9 bases of the junction unmatched. This CDR3 has 15 amino acids. This CDR3 reads CATFAGLAGVNEQFF. CDR3 sequence (DNA): TGTGCCACTTTTGCGGGACTAGCGGGAGTAAATGAGCAGTTCTTC.

The sample holds one count of this clone. The chain has TRBV4-1 and TRBJ2-7; 12 bases match TRBD2. Per germline, CDR1 MGHRA and CDR2 YSYEKL. The junction had 18 bases not matched to a gene; V was cut back by 4 bases and J by 2 bases. The CDR3 is made up of 20 amino acids. The CDR3 DNA reads TGCGCCAGCAGCCGCGGGCCAACAATAAGACTAGCGGGGGCAACCTACGAGCAGTACTTC. It specifies CASSRGPTIRLAGATYEQYF.

The chain links TRBV4-1 to TRBJ2-5, with TRBD2 identical over 8 bases. The CDR3 extends over 16 amino acids. J lost 2 bases, V lost 4 bases, and 9 bases had no gene match. Germline V gene sequence: CDR1 MGHRA, CDR2 YSYEKL. The CDR3 DNA reads TGCGCCAGCAGCCCCCCCCGACTAGCGCGTCAAGAGACCCAGTACTTC. Translation gives CASSPPRLARQETQYF.

This chain connects TRBV4-2 to TRBJ1-1; TRBD1 is a possible D gene (6 bases). Trimming pared 4 bases from V and 4 bases from J, leaving 16 bases between. From germline, CDR1 is LGHNA and CDR2 YNFKEQ. The CDR3 runs to 15 residues. CDR3 residues: CASSPEGGTATEAFF. The CDR3 DNA reads TGTGCCAGCAGCCCTGAGGGGGGGACGGCCACTGAAGCTTTCTTT.

This chain connects TRBV7-2 to TRBJ2-3, with D maybe TRBD2 (5 bases). The germline CDR1 and CDR2 sequences are SGHTA and FQGNSA. V dropped 0 bases and J dropped 5 bases, with 12 bases sitting between them. This CDR3 is 15 amino acids long. CDR3 DNA sequence: TGTGCCAGCAGCTTAGCGGAGGTAGGGAGAGATACGCAGTATTTT. This codes for CASSLAEVGRDTQYF.

The chain is built from TRBV7-9 and TRBJ1-4; D gene unclear. This CDR3 comprises 15 residues. Trimming pared 6 bases from V and 0 bases from J, leaving 11 bases between. Germline loops: CDR1 SEHNR, CDR2 FQNEAQ (reference sequence). The CDR3 DNA reads TGTGCCAGCAGTTTCCCGTCGACAACTAATGAAAAACTGTTTTTT. Protein sequence: CASSFPSTTNEKLFF.

V is TRBV6-5 and J is TRBJ1-1, with D uncertain. Trimming removed 0 bases from V and 5 bases from J, with 10 bases in between. The CDR3 runs 14 residues. The germline V gene encodes CDR1 MNHEY and CDR2 SVGAGI. DNA for the CDR3: TGTGCCAGCAGTTACTCGATTTCAGGAACTGAAGCTTTCTTT. This encodes CASSYSISGTEAFF.

This chain connects TRBV25-1 to TRBJ1-6; no definite D call. The CDR3 has 16 residues. Germline V gene lookup returns CDR1 MGHDK and CDR2 SYGVNS. Trimming cost V 5 bases and J 0 bases, with 11 bases left between them. The CDR3 region has the DNA TGTGCCAGCAGTCTGGGTAGTTTCTCCTATAATTCACCCCTCCACTTT. It encodes CASSLGSFSYNSPLHF.

The V call is TRBV6-1, the J call TRBJ2-7; a possible D gene is TRBD1 (6 bases). From germline, CDR1 is MNHNS and CDR2 SASEGT. Trimming shortened V by 0 bases and J by 6 bases, and 15 bases separated the two germline ends. This CDR3 has 15 amino acids. The CDR3 protein is CASSEALNRALEQYV. The CDR3 nucleotides read TGTGCCAGCAGTGAAGCGCTTAACAGGGCTCTCGAGCAGTACGTC.

This clone appeared a single time. The rearrangement links TRBV24-1 to TRBJ2-2, with 7 nucleotides matching TRBD1. This CDR3 is built from 15 residues. V lost 5 bases and J lost 6; bases outside the gene matches: 8. Germline V gene lookup returns CDR1 KGHDR and CDR2 SFDVKD. CDR3: CATSAADRDPGELFF. In DNA form, the CDR3 reads TGTGCCACCAGTGCCGCAGACAGGGATCCCGGGGAGCTGTTTTTT.